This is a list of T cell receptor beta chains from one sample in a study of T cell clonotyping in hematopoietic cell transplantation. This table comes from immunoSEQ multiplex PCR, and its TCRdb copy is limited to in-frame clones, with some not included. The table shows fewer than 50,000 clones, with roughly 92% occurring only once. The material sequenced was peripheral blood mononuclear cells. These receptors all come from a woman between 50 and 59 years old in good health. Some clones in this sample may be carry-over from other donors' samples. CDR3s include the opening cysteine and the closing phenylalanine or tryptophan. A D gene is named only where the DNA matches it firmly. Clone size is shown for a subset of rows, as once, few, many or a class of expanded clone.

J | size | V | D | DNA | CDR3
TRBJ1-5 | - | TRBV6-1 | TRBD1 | TGTGCCAGCAGTCAGACAGGGGATAATCAGCCCCAGCATTTT | CASSQTGDNQPQHF
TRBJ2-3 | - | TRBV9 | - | TGTGCCAGCAGCGTGGAAGATACGCAGTATTTT | CASSVEDTQYF
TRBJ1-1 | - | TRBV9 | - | TGTGCCAGCAGCGTAGTGTCAGGGGAAGGAGGGACTGAAGCTTTCTTT | CASSVVSGEGGTEAFF
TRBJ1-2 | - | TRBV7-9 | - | TGTGCCAGCAGCTTACAAGGGCCTGGCTACACCTTC | CASSLQGPGYTF
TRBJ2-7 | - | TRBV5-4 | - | TGTGCCAGCAGCTTGGACAGGACCTACGAGCAGTACTTC | CASSLDRTYEQYF
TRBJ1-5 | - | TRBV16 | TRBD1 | TGTGCCAGCAGCCGGCAGGGGGAGCAGCCCCAGCATTTT | CASSRQGEQPQHF
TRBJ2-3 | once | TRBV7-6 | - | TGTGCCAGCAGCTTCATTAGCGGAACTAGCACAGATACGCAGTATTTT | CASSFISGTSTDTQYF
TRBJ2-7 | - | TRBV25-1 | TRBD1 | TGTGCCAGCATGGCGGGACAGGGGTGGTACGAGCAGTACTTC | CASMAGQGWYEQYF
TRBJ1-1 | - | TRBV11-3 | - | TGTGCCAGCAGCCCCGGAGGGGCTGGGAACACTGAAGCTTTCTTT | CASSPGGAGNTEAFF
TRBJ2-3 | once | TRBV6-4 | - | TGTGCCAGCAGTTTACTCAGCACAGATACGCAGTATTTT | CASSLLSTDTQYF
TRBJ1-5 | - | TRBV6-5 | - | TGTGCCAGCAGGCCCGACAGAAATCAGCCCCAGCATTTT | CASRPDRNQPQHF
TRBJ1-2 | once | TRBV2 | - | TGTGCCAGCAGTGACCCCAGGGGCTACACCTTC | CASSDPRGYTF
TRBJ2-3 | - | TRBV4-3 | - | TGCGCCAGCAGCCAACTCGACCAGATCACAGATACGCAGTATTTT | CASSQLDQITDTQYF
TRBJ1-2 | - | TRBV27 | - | TGTGCCAGCAGTTTATCGAATCCCGATGGCTATGGCTACACCTTC | CASSLSNPDGYGYTF
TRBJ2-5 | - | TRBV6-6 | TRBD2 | TGTGCCAGCAGTTCCCCTAGCGGCCGGGAGACCCAGTACTTC | CASSSPSGRETQYF
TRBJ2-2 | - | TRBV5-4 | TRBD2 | TGTGCCAGCAGCAATAGCGGGGGAAACACCGGGGAGCTGTTTTTT | CASSNSGGNTGELFF
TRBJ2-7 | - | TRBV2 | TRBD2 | TGTGCCAGCAAAGCTAGCGGGGGAAGGTACGAGCAGTACTTC | CASKASGGRYEQYF
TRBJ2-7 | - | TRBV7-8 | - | TGTGCCAGCAGCTACCCCGGGACTTCAATTGACTCCTACGAGCAGTACTTC | CASSYPGTSIDSYEQYF
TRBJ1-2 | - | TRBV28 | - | TGTGCCAGCAGTTTGGGCAGGGACTATGGCTACACCTTC | CASSLGRDYGYTF
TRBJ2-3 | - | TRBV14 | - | TGTGCCAGCAGCCACTGGACAGATACGCAGTATTTT | CASSHWTDTQYF
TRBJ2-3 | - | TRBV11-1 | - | TGTGCCAGCAGCTTAGTACTTGGGGGTAGCACAGATACGCAGTATTTT | CASSLVLGGSTDTQYF
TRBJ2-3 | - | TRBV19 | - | TGTGCCAGTAGTATAAAGGCCAGCACAGATACGCAGTATTTT | CASSIKASTDTQYF
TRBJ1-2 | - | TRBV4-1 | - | TGCGCCAGCAGCCCCGGGGTTAATCTTAACTATGGCTACACCTTC | CASSPGVNLNYGYTF
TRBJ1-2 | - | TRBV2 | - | TGTGCCAGCAGTGCGGAAAAGGTCGGTGGCTACACCTTC | CASSAEKVGGYTF
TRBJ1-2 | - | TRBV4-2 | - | TGTGCCAGCAGCCAAAGGGACGGATCTGACTATGGCTACACCTTC | CASSQRDGSDYGYTF
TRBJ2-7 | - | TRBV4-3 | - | TGCGCCAGCAGCCAAGGAGGCTACTCCTACGAGCAGTACTTC | CASSQGGYSYEQYF
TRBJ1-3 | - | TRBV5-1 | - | TGCGCCAGCAGGAGAAACCCCGCGGGATCTGGAAACACCATATATTTT | CASRRNPAGSGNTIYF
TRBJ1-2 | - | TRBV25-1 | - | TGTGCCAGCAGTGAATACAACGGCAACTATGGCTACACCTTC | CASSEYNGNYGYTF
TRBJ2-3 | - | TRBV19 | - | TGTGCCAGTAGTATAGGGACAGCTAGCACAGATACGCAGTATTTT | CASSIGTASTDTQYF
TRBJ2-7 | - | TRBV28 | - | TGTGCCAGCAGTTTAGTCGGAGCCTACGAGCAGTACTTC | CASSLVGAYEQYF
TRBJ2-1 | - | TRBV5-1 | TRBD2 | TGCGCCAGCAGCTCGACTAGCGGGGGCCTCTATGAGCAGTTCTTC | CASSSTSGGLYEQFF
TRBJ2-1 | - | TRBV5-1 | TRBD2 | TGCGCCAGCAGCTTGGTGGCTAGCGGGGGGGCCGATGAGCAGTTCTTC | CASSLVASGGADEQFF
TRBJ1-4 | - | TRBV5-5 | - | TGTGCCAGCAGTCACGGACAGATCGATAATGAAAAACTGTTTTTT | CASSHGQIDNEKLFF
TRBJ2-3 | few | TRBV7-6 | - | TGTGCCAGCAGCTTAGCGATGGGGTCCAGGGCCCAAGGGGGAGATACGCAGTATTTT | CASSLAMGSRAQGGDTQYF
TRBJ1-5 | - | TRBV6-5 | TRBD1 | TGTGCCAGCGGCGGGACAGGGTATCAGCCCCAGCATTTT | CASGGTGYQPQHF
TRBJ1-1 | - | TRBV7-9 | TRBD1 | TGTGCCAGCAGCTCCGGGACAGGGAACACTGAAGCTTTCTTT | CASSSGTGNTEAFF
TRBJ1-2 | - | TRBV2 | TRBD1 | TGTGCCAGCAGTGAACGGGGGGACAGGGACCTTTATGGCTACACCTTC | CASSERGDRDLYGYTF